These 20 T cell receptor beta chains were sequenced from one sample in a study of blood T cells in healthy people across ages. A second PCR, run for about 7 to 11 cycles, used a sample-barcoded 5' primer plus a J-beta primer mix. Each CDR3 protein gets one entry after TCRdb re-called the 5' RACE reads with MiXCR. The sample contains 1,800,000 or so distinct CDR3 sequences, approximately 39% of which appear only once. Sequencing was done on a sample of blood. The receptors originated from a human donor in good health.

This chain links TRBV12-3 or TRBV12-4 with TRBJ1-2; D is unresolved. The CDR3 is 14 amino acids. Trimming shortened V by 2 bases and J by 4 bases, and 11 bases separated the two germline ends. CDR3 loop: CASSLNSASYGYTF. CDR3 coding DNA: TGTGCCAGCAGTTTAAACAGTGCAAGCTATGGCTACACCTTC.

The chain couples TRBV7-9 to TRBJ1-4; 10 bases map to TRBD1. This CDR3 is built from 15 residues. The V gene end was trimmed by 9 bases and the J gene end by 4 bases; junction bases not matched to a gene: 8. Germline CDR1 and CDR2: SEHNR and FQNEAQ (reference sequence). The CDR3 sequence: CASTPTGGFNEKLFF. The CDR3 DNA follows: TGTGCCAGTACGCCGACAGGGGGCTTTAATGAAAAACTGTTTTTT. The complete variable domain, with remaining parts taken from reference TRBV7-9 and TRBJ1-4, reads DTGVSQNPRHKITKRGQNVTFRCDPISEHNRLYWYRQTLGQGPEFLTYFQNEAQLEKSRLLSDRFSAERPKGSFSTLEIQRTEQGDSAMYLCASTPTGGFNEKLFFGSGTQLSVL.

The CDR3 nucleotides are TGCGCCAGCAGCTTTGTACCGGGAGGGAACACTGAAGCTTTCTTT. Protein product: CASSFVPGGNTEAFF. The gene calls are TRBV5-1 and TRBJ1-1, with no clear D. The germline V gene has CDR1 SGHRS and CDR2 YFSETQ. V was pared by 2 bases and J by 1 base, with 12 bases between. CDR3 length: 15 residues.

This chain links TRBV12-3 or TRBV12-4 with TRBJ2-3; D not certain. V lost 8 bases and J 15 bases, leaving 18 bases between the germline ends. The CDR3 totals 11 residues. This chain's CDR3 is CASGRSNMEYF. CDR3 bases: TGTGCCAGCGGCAGGTCTAATATGGAATATTTT.

The chain combines TRBV20-1 with TRBJ1-5; D is undetermined. Germline V gene sequence: CDR1 DFQATT, CDR2 SNEGSKA (reference sequence). The CDR3 runs 15 residues. Trimming cost V 0 bases and J 3 bases, with 12 bases left between them. CDR3 coding DNA: TGCAGTGCTAGAGAGGACCCAATGGACAATCAGCCCCAGCATTTT. Translating it yields CSAREDPMDNQPQHF.

The genes are TRBV6-5 and TRBJ1-1; no reliable D call. The germline CDR1 and CDR2 sequences are MNHEY and SVGAGI. CDR3 size: 13 residues. Trimming left V 0 bases short and J 11 bases short, with 13 bases between. This CDR3 reads CASSYSPGKLAFF. In nucleotides, the CDR3 is TGTGCCAGCAGTTACTCGCCGGGGAAGTTGGCTTTCTTT.

The CDR3 spells CSAQDQLREQFF. The DNA of the CDR3 is TGCAGCGCCCAAGATCAGCTTAGGGAGCAGTTCTTC. V is TRBV29-1 and J is TRBJ2-1; D remains ambiguous. From germline, CDR1 is SQVTM and CDR2 ANQGSEA. The V end lost 7 bases, the J end lost 10 bases, and 17 bases lay between the germline ends. CDR3 length: 12 amino acids.

This clonotype has a handful of counts. The chain combines TRBV6-2 or TRBV6-3 with TRBJ2-1; the D call may be TRBD1 or TRBD2 (6 bases each). V gave up 2 bases and J gave up 10 bases, with 21 bases separating them. Germline CDR1 and CDR2: MNHEY and SVGEGT. There are 16 residues in the CDR3. CDR3 sequence reads: CASSYKIGGLRGEQFF. CDR3 sequence (DNA): TGTGCCAGCAGTTACAAGATAGGGGGGCTAAGAGGAGAGCAGTTCTTC.

The rearrangement joins TRBV7-6 to TRBJ2-1; tentative D call: TRBD2 (7 bases). Germline CDR1 and CDR2: SGHVS and FNYEAQ. CDR3 size: 14 residues. The V end was cut by 5 bases, the J end by 7 bases, with 15 bases between. CDR3 loop: CASSMRGEGNEQFF. The CDR3 DNA is TGTGCCAGCAGCATGAGGGGGGAGGGGAATGAGCAGTTCTTC.

This clonotype was seen more than once but under ten times. This rearrangement joins TRBV7-9 to TRBJ2-1, with 7 bases that match TRBD2. V was pared by 4 bases and J by 7 bases, with 7 bases of the junction left unmatched. CDR1 and CDR2 from the germline V gene are SEHNR and FQNEAQ (reference sequence). The length of the CDR3 is 14 residues. The CDR3 reads CASSSRPRGNEQFF. CDR3 bases: TGTGCCAGCAGCTCAAGACCGCGGGGGAATGAGCAGTTCTTC.

With respect to this clonotype: At one end the junction does not follow the germline gene, possibly because of a read error. This chain joins TRBV4-3 and TRBJ1-2; weak D call: TRBD1 (5 bases). The CDR3 has 14 residues. In germline, CDR1 is LGHNA, CDR2 YSLEER. The CDR3 loop is CANSQDSSNYGYTF. CDR3 in DNA: TGCGCCAACAGCCAAGACAGCAGCAACTATGGCTACACCTTC.

The chain employs TRBV27 and TRBJ1-6; D possibly corresponds to TRBD1 (6 bases). This CDR3 is built from 17 residues. The germline V gene encodes CDR1 MNHEY and CDR2 SMNVEV (reference sequence). Trimming pared 3 bases from V and 10 bases from J, leaving 22 bases between. This CDR3 reads CASSLVGGRISISPLHF. Written as DNA, the CDR3 is TGTGCCAGCAGTTTGGTCGGGGGCCGGATATCAATCTCACCCCTCCACTTT.

This clonotype was counted between two and nine times. The chain links TRBV7-2 to TRBJ2-1; a weak D match, TRBD1 (6 bases). Germline CDR1 is SGHTA and CDR2 is FQGNSA. The CDR3 is made up of 16 amino acids. V shed 2 bases and J shed 0 bases, with 11 bases lying between them. CDR3 in amino acids: CASSLSAGASYNEQFF. In nucleotides, the CDR3 is TGTGCCAGCAGCTTATCGGCAGGGGCCTCCTACAATGAGCAGTTCTTC.

This clonotype is a singleton in its sample. J is TRBJ1-6 and V is TRBV7-2, with D unresolved. CDR1 SGHTA and CDR2 FQGNSA come from the germline V gene. V dropped 3 bases and J dropped 5 bases, with 11 bases sitting between them. The CDR3 runs 15 residues. CDR3 DNA sequence: TGTGCCAGCAGCTTTCTTTCAGCAAATAATTCACCCCTCCACTTT. This encodes CASSFLSANNSPLHF.

For the CDR3, the DNA is TGTGCCAGCAGTGAGCCAGGGGTCGGCGAGCAGTACTTC. This gives the protein CASSEPGVGEQYF. V and J are TRBV2 and TRBJ2-5, with TRBD1 as a possible D gene (6 bases). Near its end, the DNA agrees better with TRBJ2-7, so the J call may be wrong. Germline loops: CDR1 SNHLY, CDR2 FYNNEI. The CDR3 spans 13 residues.

This chain uses TRBV12-3 or TRBV12-4 with TRBJ2-7, with 7 bases fitting TRBD1. There are 16 residues in the CDR3. Trimming at V came to 6 bases and at J to 0 bases, leaving 11 bases not matched to a gene. This CDR3 reads CASRTSGTEDSYEQYF. The CDR3 nucleotides read TGTGCCAGCAGAACATCCGGGACAGAGGACTCCTACGAGCAGTACTTC.

The chain joins TRBV12-3 or TRBV12-4 to TRBJ2-1; 13 bases align to TRBD2. The CDR3 runs 16 residues. Trimming cost V 6 bases and J 7 bases; bases outside gene matches: 9. CDR3 in DNA: TGTGCCAGCAGCCGAATTACTAGCGGGGGGGTAAATGAGCAGTTCTTC. Protein sequence: CASSRITSGGVNEQFF.

This clonotype was counted between two and nine times. The chain recombines TRBV7-9 with TRBJ1-2, with 9 bases that match TRBD1. Germline-derived CDR1 and CDR2 are SEHNR and FQNEAQ (reference sequence). CDR3 length: 14 amino acids. V was pared by 5 bases and J by 4 bases, with 5 bases of the junction left unmatched. The CDR3 spells CASSGTGIFYGYTF. The CDR3 bases are TGTGCCAGCAGCGGGACAGGGATCTTCTATGGCTACACCTTC. Full variable domain (remainder filled in from reference TRBV7-9 and TRBJ1-2): DTGVSQNPRHKITKRGQNVTFRCDPISEHNRLYWYRQTLGQGPEFLTYFQNEAQLEKSRLLSDRFSAERPKGSFSTLEIQRTEQGDSAMYLCASSGTGIFYGYTFGSGTRLTVV.

This clonotype was counted once. This chain joins TRBV7-9 and TRBJ1-1; no clear D. There are 16 residues in the CDR3. V lost 5 bases, J lost 4 bases, and 20 bases lay in between. CDR1 is SEHNR, CDR2 FQNEAQ, per germline (reference sequence). The DNA of the CDR3 is TGTGCCAGCAGCCCCCTAGTGCCGGGTGGTATCACTGAAGCTTTCTTT. It codes for CASSPLVPGGITEAFF. Combining the CDR3 with reference TRBV7-9 and TRBJ1-1 gives the whole variable domain DTGVSQNPRHKITKRGQNVTFRCDPISEHNRLYWYRQTLGQGPEFLTYFQNEAQLEKSRLLSDRFSAERPKGSFSTLEIQRTEQGDSAMYLCASSPLVPGGITEAFFGQGTRLTVV.

The genes are TRBV20-1 and TRBJ2-3; unclear D gene. CDR3 length equals 15 residues. Germline V gives CDR1 DFQATT, CDR2 SNEGSKA (reference sequence). V lost 0 bases, J lost 6 bases, and 16 bases lay in between. The CDR3 DNA reads TGCAGTGCTAGAGATCGGGTCTTAGCAATCGATACGCAGTATTTT. Protein: CSARDRVLAIDTQYF.